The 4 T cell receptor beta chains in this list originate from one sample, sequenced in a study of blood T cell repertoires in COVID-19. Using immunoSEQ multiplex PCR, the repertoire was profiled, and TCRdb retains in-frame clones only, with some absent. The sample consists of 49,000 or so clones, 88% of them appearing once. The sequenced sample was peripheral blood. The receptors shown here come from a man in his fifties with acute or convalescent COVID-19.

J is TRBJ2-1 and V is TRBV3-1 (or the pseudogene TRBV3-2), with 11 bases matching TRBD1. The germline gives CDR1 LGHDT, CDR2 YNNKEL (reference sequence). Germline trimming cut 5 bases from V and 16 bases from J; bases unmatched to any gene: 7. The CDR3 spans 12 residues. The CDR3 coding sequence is TGTGCCAGCAGCTCGGGACAGGGGGGTAACTTCTTC. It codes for CASSSGQGGNFF.

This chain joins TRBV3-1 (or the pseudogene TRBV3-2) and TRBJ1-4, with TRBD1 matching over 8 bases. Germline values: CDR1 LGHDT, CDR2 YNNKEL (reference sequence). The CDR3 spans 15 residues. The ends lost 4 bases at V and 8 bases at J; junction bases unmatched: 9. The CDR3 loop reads CASSPPGQVQEKLFF. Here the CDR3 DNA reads TGTGCCAGCAGCCCGCCGGGACAGGTCCAAGAAAAACTGTTTTTT.

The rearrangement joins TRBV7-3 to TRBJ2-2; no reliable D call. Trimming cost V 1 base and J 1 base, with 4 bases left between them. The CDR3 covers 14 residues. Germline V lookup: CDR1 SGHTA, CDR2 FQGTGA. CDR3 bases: TGTGCCAGCAGCTTAAACGGGAACACCGGGGAGCTGTTTTTT. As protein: CASSLNGNTGELFF.

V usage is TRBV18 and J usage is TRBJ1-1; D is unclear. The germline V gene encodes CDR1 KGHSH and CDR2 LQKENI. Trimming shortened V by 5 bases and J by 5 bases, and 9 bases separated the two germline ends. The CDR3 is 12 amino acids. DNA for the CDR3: TGTGCCAGCTCATCCGGGGTTACTGAAGCTTTCTTT. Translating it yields CASSSGVTEAFF.